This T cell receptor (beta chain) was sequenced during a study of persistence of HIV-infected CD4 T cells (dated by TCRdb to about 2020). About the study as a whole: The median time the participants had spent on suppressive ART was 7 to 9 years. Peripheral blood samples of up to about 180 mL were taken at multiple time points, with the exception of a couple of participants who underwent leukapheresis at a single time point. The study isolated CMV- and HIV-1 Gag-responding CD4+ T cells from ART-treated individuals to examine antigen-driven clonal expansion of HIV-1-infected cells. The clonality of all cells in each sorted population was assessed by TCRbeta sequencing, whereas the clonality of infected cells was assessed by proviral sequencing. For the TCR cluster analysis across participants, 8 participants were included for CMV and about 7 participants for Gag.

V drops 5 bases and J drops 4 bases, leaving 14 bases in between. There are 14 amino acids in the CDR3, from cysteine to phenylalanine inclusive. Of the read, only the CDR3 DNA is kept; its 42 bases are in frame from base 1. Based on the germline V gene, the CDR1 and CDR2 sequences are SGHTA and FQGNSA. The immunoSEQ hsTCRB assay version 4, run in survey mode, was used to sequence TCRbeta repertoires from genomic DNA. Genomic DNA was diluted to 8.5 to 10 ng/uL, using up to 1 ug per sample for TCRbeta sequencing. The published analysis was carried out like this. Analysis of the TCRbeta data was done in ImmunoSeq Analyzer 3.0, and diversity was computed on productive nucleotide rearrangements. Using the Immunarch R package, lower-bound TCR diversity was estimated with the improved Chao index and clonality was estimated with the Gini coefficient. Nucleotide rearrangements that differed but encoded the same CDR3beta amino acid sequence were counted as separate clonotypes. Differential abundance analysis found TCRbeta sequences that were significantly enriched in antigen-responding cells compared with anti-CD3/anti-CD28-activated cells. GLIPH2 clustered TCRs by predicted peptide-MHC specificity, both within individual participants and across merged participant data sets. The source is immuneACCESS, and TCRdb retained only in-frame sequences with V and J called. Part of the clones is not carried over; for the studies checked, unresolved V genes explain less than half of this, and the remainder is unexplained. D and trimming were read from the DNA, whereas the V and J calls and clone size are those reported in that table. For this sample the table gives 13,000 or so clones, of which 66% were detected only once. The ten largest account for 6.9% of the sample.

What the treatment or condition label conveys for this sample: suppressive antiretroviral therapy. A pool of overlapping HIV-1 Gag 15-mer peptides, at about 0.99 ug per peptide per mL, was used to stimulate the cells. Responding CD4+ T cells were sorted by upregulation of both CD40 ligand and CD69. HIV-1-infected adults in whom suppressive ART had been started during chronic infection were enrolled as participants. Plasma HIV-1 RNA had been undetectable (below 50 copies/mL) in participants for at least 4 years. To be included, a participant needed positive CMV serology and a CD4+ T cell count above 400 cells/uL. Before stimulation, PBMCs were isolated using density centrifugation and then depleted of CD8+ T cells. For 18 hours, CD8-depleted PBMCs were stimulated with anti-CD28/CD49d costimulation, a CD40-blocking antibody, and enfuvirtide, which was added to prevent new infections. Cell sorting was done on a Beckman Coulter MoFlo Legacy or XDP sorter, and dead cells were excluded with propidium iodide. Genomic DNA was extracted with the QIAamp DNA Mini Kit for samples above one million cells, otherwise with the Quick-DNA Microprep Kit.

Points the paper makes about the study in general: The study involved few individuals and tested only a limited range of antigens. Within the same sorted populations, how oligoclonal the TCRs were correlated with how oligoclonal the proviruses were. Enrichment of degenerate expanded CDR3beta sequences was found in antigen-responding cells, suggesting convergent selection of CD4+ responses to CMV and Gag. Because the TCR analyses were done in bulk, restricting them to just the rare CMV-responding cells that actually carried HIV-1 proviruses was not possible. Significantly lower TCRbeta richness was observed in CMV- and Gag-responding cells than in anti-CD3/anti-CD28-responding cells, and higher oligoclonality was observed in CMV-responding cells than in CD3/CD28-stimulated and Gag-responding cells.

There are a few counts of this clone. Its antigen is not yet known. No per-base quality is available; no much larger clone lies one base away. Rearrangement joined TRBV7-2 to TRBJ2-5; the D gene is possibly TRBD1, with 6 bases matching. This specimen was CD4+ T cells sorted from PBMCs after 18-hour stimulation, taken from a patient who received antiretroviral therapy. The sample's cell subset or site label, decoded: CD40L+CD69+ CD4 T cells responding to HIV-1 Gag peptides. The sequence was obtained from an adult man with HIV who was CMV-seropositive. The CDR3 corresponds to CASSPYTGLETQYF. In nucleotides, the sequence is TGTGCCAGCAGCCCCTATACAGGGTTAGAGACCCAGTACTTC.